These 19 T cell receptor beta chains were sequenced from one sample in a study of blood T cell repertoires in COVID-19. This table comes from immunoSEQ multiplex PCR, and its TCRdb copy is limited to in-frame clones, with some not included. The sample consists of around 260,000 clones, approximately 86% of them appearing once. What was sequenced was peripheral blood. Every receptor here comes from a man between 18 and 35 years old with active or convalescent COVID-19.

The chain recombines TRBV24-1 with TRBJ2-3; D remains unclear. The V gene's germline CDR1 is KGHDR and CDR2 SFDVKD. The CDR3 is 14 amino acids. V shed 1 base and J shed 4 bases, with 8 bases lying between them. CDR3 DNA: TGTGCCACCAGTGATTTAGAGTTTTCAGATACGCAGTATTTT. It yields the protein CATSDLEFSDTQYF.

The chain is built from TRBV30 and TRBJ1-3, with TRBD1 identical over 7 bases. This CDR3 comprises 11 residues. J gave up 8 bases and V 4 bases, and 2 bases lay outside the gene matches. Per the germline V gene, CDR1 is GTSNPN and CDR2 is SVGIG (reference sequence). In DNA form, the CDR3 reads TGTGCCTGGAACAGGGGAGACACCATATATTTT. It translates to CAWNRGDTIYF. Full variable domain (missing parts from reference TRBV30 and TRBJ1-3): SQTIHQWPATLVQPVGSPLSLECTVEGTSNPNLYWYRQAAGRGLQLLFYSVGIGQISSEVPQNLSASRPQDRQFILSSKKLLLSDSGFYLCAWNRGDTIYFGEGSWLTVV.

The gene calls are TRBV5-1 and TRBJ1-4; TRBD1 agrees at 7 bases. The CDR3 is made up of 15 amino acids. V trimming: 4 bases; J trimming: 6 bases; junction bases outside the gene matches: 9. Germline-derived CDR1 and CDR2 are SGHRS and YFSETQ. The CDR3 sequence: CASSPSQGSYEKLFF. The CDR3 DNA sequence: TGCGCCAGCAGCCCGTCACAGGGGTCGTATGAAAAACTGTTTTTT.

The J gene is TRBJ1-5, the V gene TRBV7-9; D gene uncertain. Germline lookup yields CDR1 SEHNR and CDR2 FQNEAQ (reference sequence). Trimming removed 0 bases from V and 4 bases from J, with 4 bases in between. The CDR3 is made up of 13 amino acids. The CDR3 DNA reads TGTGCCAGCAGCTTAGCTTCGAATCAGCCCCAGCATTTT. Its protein product is CASSLASNQPQHF.

The J gene is TRBJ1-5, the V gene TRBV19; D remains unclear. V lost 5 bases and J 5 bases, leaving 13 bases between the germline ends. The CDR3 loop spans 14 amino acids. Germline loops: CDR1 LNHDA, CDR2 SQIVND (reference sequence). The CDR3 region has the DNA TGTGCCAGTAGTCTCCAGGTTTCGTATCAGCCCCAGCATTTT. Residues: CASSLQVSYQPQHF.

This clone was found a few times. The chain uses TRBV2 and TRBJ2-1; maybe TRBD1 (6 bases). CDR3 length: 23 amino acids. Trimming left V 5 bases short and J 0 bases short, with 35 bases between. Germline values: CDR1 SNHLY, CDR2 FYNNEI. DNA of the CDR3: TGTGCCAGCAGTCCCCGTCTAGCAGGGGCGGCACAGAGACGTCCCAACTCCTACAATGAGCAGTTCTTC. This encodes CASSPRLAGAAQRRPNSYNEQFF. The full variable domain, in which reference TRBV2 and TRBJ2-1 provide the parts outside the CDR3, is EPEVTQTPSHQVTQMGQEVILRCVPISNHLYFYWYRQILGQKVEFLVSFYNNEISEKSEIFDDQFSVERPDGSNFTLKIRSTKLEDSAMYFCASSPRLAGAAQRRPNSYNEQFFGPGTRLTVL.

The chain links TRBV9 to TRBJ1-5, with a tentative D call TRBD1 (6 bases). In germline, CDR1 is SGDLS, CDR2 YYNGEE. The CDR3 totals 14 residues. Trimming left V 3 bases short and J 8 bases short, with 15 bases between. The CDR3 spells CASSAGHLGEPQHF. The CDR3 DNA is TGTGCCAGCAGCGCGGGACACCTAGGTGAGCCCCAGCATTTT.

This CDR3 is CASSRLAGQDTQYF. In DNA form, the CDR3 reads TGTGCCAGCAGTCGACTAGCGGGACAGGATACGCAGTATTTT. This chain connects TRBV6-5 to TRBJ2-3; TRBD2 matches at 11 bases. The germline V gene encodes CDR1 MNHEY and CDR2 SVGAGI. V trimming: 5 bases; J trimming: 6 bases; junction bases outside the gene matches: 4. This CDR3 spans 14 amino acids.

This chain links TRBV15 with TRBJ2-5, with unresolved D. Trimming removed 3 bases at V and 5 bases at J, with 16 bases between. Per the germline V gene, CDR1 is LNHNV and CDR2 is YYDKDF (reference sequence). The CDR3 is 15 residues long. CDR3 loop: CATSSGVGRVETQYF. Here the CDR3 DNA reads TGTGCCACCAGCAGCGGCGTGGGCCGTGTGGAGACCCAGTACTTC.

The CDR3 loop reads CASSWGGETEAFF. DNA for the CDR3: TGTGCCAGCAGTTGGGGGGGGGAGACTGAAGCTTTCTTT. The rearrangement joins TRBV6-5 to TRBJ1-1; tentatively, D is TRBD1 (5 bases). Per the germline V gene, CDR1 is MNHEY and CDR2 is SVGAGI. This CDR3 has 13 amino acids. The V end was cut by 4 bases, the J end by 5 bases, with 11 bases between.

The chain uses TRBV28 and TRBJ1-2; TRBD1 is a possible D gene (6 bases). The V end was cut by 5 bases, the J end by 8 bases, with 15 bases between. This CDR3 has 13 residues. Germline CDR1 is MDHEN and CDR2 is SYDVKM. This chain's CDR3 is CASSPTGLGGYTF. CDR3 nucleotide sequence: TGTGCCAGCAGTCCCACAGGGTTAGGCGGCTACACCTTC.

CDR3 loop: CASSTTSGRAWDTQYF. CDR3 sequence (DNA): TGTGCCAGCAGCACTACTAGCGGGAGGGCTTGGGATACGCAGTATTTT. The chain carries TRBV5-4 and TRBJ2-3; 13 bases line up with TRBD2. The length of the CDR3 is 16 residues. With V trimmed by 4 bases and J by 6 bases, 8 bases remained unmatched. Germline loops: CDR1 SGHNT, CDR2 YYREEE (reference sequence).

This chain joins TRBV5-8 and TRBJ2-7; D ambiguous. Trimming cost V 2 bases and J 6 bases, with 15 bases left between them. CDR3 length: 14 amino acids. CDR1 SGHTS and CDR2 YDEGEE come from the germline V gene. The CDR3 protein is CASSFSALFLEQYF. The CDR3 region has the DNA TGTGCCAGCAGCTTCAGCGCGCTATTTCTCGAGCAGTACTTC.

The table lists this clone with a few counts. V gene TRBV30 combines with J gene TRBJ1-4, with D hard to call. Germline CDR1 reads GTSNPN; CDR2 reads SVGIG (reference sequence). There are 12 residues in the CDR3. V was pared by 8 bases and J by 4 bases, with 11 bases between. The CDR3 loop reads CAGERDNEKLFF. CDR3 DNA: TGTGCCGGGGAGAGGGATAATGAAAAACTGTTTTTT.

This chain links TRBV5-6 with TRBJ2-3; 8 bases match TRBD2. The CDR3 runs 16 residues. Trimming at V came to 1 base and at J to 6 bases, leaving 10 bases not matched to a gene. Germline assignment: CDR1 SGHDT and CDR2 YYEEEE. The CDR3 is CASSLFRTSQDDTQYF. CDR3 DNA: TGTGCCAGCAGCTTGTTTAGGACTAGCCAGGACGATACGCAGTATTTT.

The CDR3 DNA reads as TGTGCCAGCAGTGTAGATTGGGAAAAACTGTTTTTT. It translates to CASSVDWEKLFF. The chain is built from TRBV28 and TRBJ1-4; the D is unclear. Germline-derived CDR1 and CDR2 are MDHEN and SYDVKM. Deletions cut 5 bases from V and 8 bases from J, with 9 bases between. This CDR3 is 12 amino acids long.

The rearrangement links TRBV5-5 to TRBJ2-1, with 11 bases identical to TRBD2. V shed 10 bases and J 8 bases; nucleotides not matched to a gene: 8. The germline V gene has CDR1 SGHKS and CDR2 YYEKEE (reference sequence). There are 13 residues in the CDR3. As DNA, the CDR3 is TGTGCCTCCCGGGATAGCGGGGGGGATGAGCAGTTCTTC. Translating it yields CASRDSGGDEQFF. Full variable domain (rest looked up from reference TRBV5-5 and TRBJ2-1): DAGVTQSPTHLIKTRGQQVTLRCSPISGHKSVSWYQQVLGQGPQFIFQYYEKEERGRGNFPDRFSARQFPNYSSELNVNALLLGDSALYLCASRDSGGDEQFFGPGTRLTVL.

In nucleotides, the CDR3 is TGTGCCAGCTCGGGGACAGGTGTACAAGAGACCCAGTACTTC. Translated, it gives CASSGTGVQETQYF. V usage is TRBV18 and J usage is TRBJ2-5, with TRBD1 matching 8 bases. V was pared by 6 bases and J by 2 bases, with 5 bases of the junction left unmatched. This CDR3 has 14 amino acids. Germline V gene sequence: CDR1 KGHSH, CDR2 LQKENI.

This clone has just one count. The chain uses TRBV24-1 and TRBJ2-3; a possible D gene is TRBD1 (6 bases). The CDR3 totals 13 residues. Germline V gene lookup returns CDR1 KGHDR and CDR2 SFDVKD. The ends were cut back, 8 bases at V and 6 bases at J, with 14 bases in the middle. In DNA form, the CDR3 reads TGTGCCACCATTGACAGGAGCGGCGATACGCAGTATTTT. Amino acids: CATIDRSGDTQYF.